This entry describes one T cell receptor beta chain. This entry belongs to a study of blood T cell repertoires in COVID-19. Study details: Spain, Italy and the United States supplied samples that represented acute and convalescent COVID-19. Sources were T cells, B-cell-depleted T cells, or PBMCs; the material itself was cDNA or gDNA.

Germline CDR1 KGHSH, CDR2 LQKENI. The CDR3 has 15 residues. V trimming: 6 bases; J trimming: 2 bases; junction bases outside the gene matches: 8. Source study methods: Cell counts per sample came from amplifying reference gene primers. Profiled with immunoSEQ multiplex PCR; TCRdb holds only in-frame clones, not every one. V, J and clone size derive from that table, while D and trimming were established from the DNA sequence. The table lists fewer than 20,000 clones, approximately 83% of them singletons. Specimen: peripheral blood. This TCR derives from a man between 65 and 85 years old in a cohort sampled during active COVID-19. The gene calls are TRBV18 and TRBJ2-3; 7 bases agree with TRBD2. The CDR3 spells CASSAGLVLTDTQYF. DNA of the CDR3: TGTGCCAGCTCTGCTGGACTAGTCCTCACAGATACGCAGTATTTT.